This TCR beta chain comes out of a study of CD8+ T cells in alopecia areata. Overall study: Those treated were given oral tofacitinib at 5 to 10 mg twice daily. Notes on the study in general: Lesional tissue from the scalp (especially in alopecia totalis/universalis) showed higher clonality than normal scalp.

Once RNA had been extracted, it was reverse transcribed into cDNA to act as the sequencing template. The method was immunoSEQ multiplex PCR; TCRdb's version includes in-frame clones alone and lacks a portion of them. The repertoire includes more than 150,000 clones, roughly 61% of them detected once, and roughly 13% sits in the top ten. Stated treatment: oral pan-JAK inhibitor, 5-10 mg twice daily. In this sample, this clone turned up a few times. What it recognizes is unknown. The CDR3 is 17 amino acids. The germline V gene has CDR1 SQVTM and CDR2 ANQGSEA. V was shortened by 0 bases and J by 5 bases, with 22 bases between the two germline ends.

The chain joins TRBV29-1 to TRBJ2-5; D unresolved. Here the sequenced sample was CD8+ T cells sorted from blood, taken at week 24, from a patient treated with tofacitinib. This clonotype was obtained from a human donor with alopecia areata. This CDR3 is CSVEDPRRQGPRETQYF. In DNA, the CDR3 is TGCAGCGTTGAAGACCCCCGACGCCAAGGTCCAAGGGAGACCCAGTACTTC.